What follows are 19 T cell receptor beta chains derived from one specimen sequenced in a study of T cells in Graves' hyperthyroidism and ophthalmopathy. Amplified TCR beta CDR3 regions came from RNA transcripts. TCR CDR3 underwent first-round RT-PCR with the HTBI primer set. Each CDR3 protein is one row after TCRdb ran MiXCR on the multiplex PCR reads. The table records hundreds of thousands of distinct CDR3 sequences, over 10% of them present only once. Sequenced material: blood. Source of these receptors: a woman under 30 with Graves' hyperthyroidism.

This clonotype was picked up a small number of times. This chain connects TRBV19 to TRBJ2-2, with 8 positions matching TRBD2. The CDR3 extends over 17 amino acids. Germline V gives CDR1 LNHDA, CDR2 SQIVND (reference sequence). The ends lost 4 bases at V and 3 bases at J; junction bases unmatched: 10. CDR3 DNA: TGTGCCAGTAGTACCTCCCCGGGGGGACTAGACACCGGGGAGCTGTTTTTT. It encodes CASSTSPGGLDTGELFF.

At least ten counts were recorded for this clonotype. The chain employs TRBV28 and TRBJ2-2; D possibly corresponds to TRBD2 (5 bases). Germline loops: CDR1 MDHEN, CDR2 SYDVKM. The V end lost 2 bases, the J end lost 4 bases, and 8 bases lay between the germline ends. CDR3 size: 14 residues. This chain's CDR3 is CASSLRDTTGELFF. The CDR3 DNA reads TGTGCCAGCAGTTTACGGGATACCACCGGGGAGCTGTTTTTT.

This clonotype was detected ten times or more. CDR3 amino acids: CASSFSYYNEQFF. The CDR3 DNA follows: TGTGCCAGCAGTTTCTCCTACTACAATGAGCAGTTCTTC. The chain recombines TRBV12-3 or TRBV12-4 with TRBJ2-1; D is ambiguous. The germline V and J ends were trimmed by 3 bases and 3 bases, with 6 bases remaining between them. The CDR3 runs 13 residues.

This clonotype was observed a few times. The chain is built from TRBV4-3 and TRBJ2-1, with D possibly being TRBD1 (6 bases). The CDR3 is 16 residues long. Trimming cost V 1 base and J 5 bases, with 15 bases left between them. Germline loops: CDR1 LGHNA, CDR2 YSLEER. The DNA of the CDR3 is TGCGCCAGCAGCCAAGGGGCAGGGGCAGATAACAATGAGCAGTTCTTC. Protein: CASSQGAGADNNEQFF.

This clonotype occurred many times. CDR3 nucleotides: TGTGCCAGCAGCTTAGGAGGGGTGGGTCCCCCAGATACGCAGTATTTT. This codes for CASSLGGVGPPDTQYF. This sequence joins TRBV7-2 and TRBJ2-3; either TRBD1 or TRBD2 may fit D (5 bases each). Trimming stripped 1 base from V and 4 bases from J, with 15 bases between. From germline, CDR1 is SGHTA and CDR2 FQGNSA. The CDR3 consists of 16 residues.

J is TRBJ2-2 and V is TRBV4-2; D possibly uses TRBD1 or TRBD2 (5 bases each). The CDR3 is 18 amino acids. V was cut by 0 bases and J by 5 bases, with 19 bases left in between. Germline CDR1 is LGHNA and CDR2 is YNFKEQ. The CDR3 nucleotides read TGTGCCAGCAGCCAAGAACGGGGTGGCGGGTGGGGGACCGGGGAGCTGTTTTTT. Translating it yields CASSQERGGGWGTGELFF.

The chain combines TRBV14 with TRBJ2-2; TRBD2 agrees at 8 bases. The CDR3 has 17 amino acids. The V gene's germline CDR1 is SGHDN and CDR2 FVKESK. With V trimmed by 0 bases and J by 3 bases, 6 bases remained unmatched. The CDR3 DNA reads TGTGCCAGCAGCCAAGAGAAGGGACTAGGGTACACCGGGGAGCTGTTTTTT. Its translation is CASSQEKGLGYTGELFF.

This clonotype has only a few counts. The V call is TRBV5-1, the J call TRBJ2-3, with 7 bases aligning to TRBD1. There are 14 residues in the CDR3. Per germline, CDR1 SGHRS and CDR2 YFSETQ. V shed 0 bases, J shed 6 bases, and the junction held 4 bases outside the gene matches. In DNA form, the CDR3 reads TGCGCCAGCAGCTTGGAGGGGGCAGGGGATACGCAGTATTTT. Amino acid sequence: CASSLEGAGDTQYF. Full variable domain (missing parts from reference TRBV5-1 and TRBJ2-3): KAGVTQTPRYLIKTRGQQVTLSCSPISGHRSVSWYQQTPGQGLQFLFEYFSETQRNKGNFPGRFSGRQFSNSRSEMNVSTLELGDSALYLCASSLEGAGDTQYFGPGTRLTVL.

This clonotype turned up a few times. The chain recombines TRBV29-1 with TRBJ1-4, with D perhaps matching TRBD1 (5 bases). The length of the CDR3 is 14 residues. CDR1 is SQVTM and CDR2 is ANQGSEA in the germline V gene. V was clipped by 2 bases and J by 7 bases, with 14 bases between them. CDR3 nucleotides: TGCAGCGTTGAAAGTCCCGGGGGAATTGAAAAACTGTTTTTT. This encodes CSVESPGGIEKLFF.

This clonotype was observed a handful of times. The genes are TRBV6-4 and TRBJ1-5, with D uncertain. V dropped 6 bases and J dropped 4 bases, with 10 bases sitting between them. The CDR3 totals 13 residues. Germline V gives CDR1 MRHNA, CDR2 SNTAGT. The CDR3 protein is CASSETGNQPQHF. The CDR3 DNA follows: TGTGCCAGCAGCGAAACGGGGAATCAGCCCCAGCATTTT.

This clonotype showed up many times. The chain combines TRBV29-1 with TRBJ2-7; 8 bases match TRBD2. Trimming at V came to 5 bases and at J to 1 base, leaving 1 base not matched to a gene. The germline V gene has CDR1 SQVTM and CDR2 ANQGSEA. CDR3 length equals 12 residues. CDR3 coding DNA: TGCAGCGTTACTAGCGGATCCTACGAGCAGTACTTC. Translating it yields CSVTSGSYEQYF.

This clonotype has at least ten counts. The CDR3 DNA sequence: TGTGCCATCAGTGCTTGGACAGGGGGCAATTCACCCCTCCACTTT. Translation: CAISAWTGGNSPLHF. This chain joins TRBV10-3 and TRBJ1-6; 11 bases map to TRBD1. The CDR3 covers 15 residues. The junction had 3 bases not matched to a gene; V was cut back by 4 bases and J by 7 bases. Germline V gene lookup returns CDR1 ENHRY and CDR2 SYGVKD.

As for this clonotype: One junction end disagrees with the germline gene, perhaps due to a read error. The V gene is TRBV7-7, the J gene TRBJ2-2; 7 bases align to TRBD1. CDR3 size: 15 residues. CDR1 and CDR2 (germline): SSHAT, FNYEAQ (reference sequence). The CDR3 nucleotides read TGTGCTAGCAGCTCCTCGACAGGGCGAACCGGGGAGCTGTTTTTT. Its protein is CASSSSTGRTGELFF.

This clonotype was seen at least ten times. This rearrangement joins TRBV10-3 to TRBJ1-1; 8 bases fit TRBD1. V shed 7 bases, J shed 5 bases, and the junction held 3 bases outside the gene matches. The CDR3 loop spans 12 amino acids. The germline V gene encodes CDR1 ENHRY and CDR2 SYGVKD. DNA of the CDR3: TGTGCCATCAAGCAGGGGGCAACTGAAGCTTTCTTT. It translates to CAIKQGATEAFF.

Comment on this clonotype: This could be a read error, since a much larger clone is one nucleotide away. This rearrangement joins TRBV30 to TRBJ2-7; D ambiguous. Germline lookup yields CDR1 GTSNPN and CDR2 SVGIG (reference sequence). This CDR3 has 13 amino acids. V was shortened by 1 base and J by 0 bases, with 7 bases between the two germline ends. CDR3 sequence (DNA): TGTGCCTGGAGTGAGGGCATCTCCTACGAGCAGTACTTC. Translating it yields CAWSEGISYEQYF.

V and J are TRBV19 and TRBJ2-2; D call uncertain. Germline CDR1 reads LNHDA; CDR2 reads SQIVND (reference sequence). CDR3 size: 16 residues. The V end lost 6 bases, the J end lost 4 bases, and 18 bases lay between the germline ends. The CDR3 region is CASRPILGSSTGELFF. CDR3 bases: TGTGCCAGTAGGCCGATCTTGGGAAGTAGCACCGGGGAGCTGTTTTTT.

Only a few counts were recorded for this clonotype. The chain employs TRBV15 and TRBJ1-5, with D perhaps TRBD1 (6 bases). The CDR3 loop spans 16 amino acids. V lost 5 bases to trimming and J lost 6 bases, with 20 bases between them. CDR1 is LNHNV and CDR2 is YYDKDF in the germline V gene (reference sequence). CDR3 amino acids: CATSPRVGAVGQPQHF. The CDR3 DNA reads as TGTGCCACCAGCCCCCGAGTGGGGGCTGTGGGTCAGCCCCAGCATTTT.

There are a few counts of this clonotype. V usage is TRBV10-3 and J usage is TRBJ2-5; D possibly uses TRBD1 or TRBD2 (6 bases each). CDR1 and CDR2 (germline): ENHRY, SYGVKD. The CDR3 consists of 13 residues. V dropped 10 bases and J dropped 5 bases, with 17 bases sitting between them. In DNA, the CDR3 is TGTGCCACGTCTAGGGGGGCCGGGGAGACCCAGTACTTC. Its translation: CATSRGAGETQYF.

This clonotype was counted ten times or more. The chain recombines TRBV2 with TRBJ2-7; possibly TRBD2 for D (6 bases). CDR3 length equals 14 residues. The germline V and J ends were trimmed by 1 base and 2 bases, with 9 bases remaining between them. CDR1 and CDR2 from the germline V gene are SNHLY and FYNNEI. CDR3 in amino acids: CASSEEGGPYEQYF. In nucleotides, the CDR3 is TGTGCCAGCAGTGAAGAAGGAGGGCCCTACGAGCAGTACTTC.